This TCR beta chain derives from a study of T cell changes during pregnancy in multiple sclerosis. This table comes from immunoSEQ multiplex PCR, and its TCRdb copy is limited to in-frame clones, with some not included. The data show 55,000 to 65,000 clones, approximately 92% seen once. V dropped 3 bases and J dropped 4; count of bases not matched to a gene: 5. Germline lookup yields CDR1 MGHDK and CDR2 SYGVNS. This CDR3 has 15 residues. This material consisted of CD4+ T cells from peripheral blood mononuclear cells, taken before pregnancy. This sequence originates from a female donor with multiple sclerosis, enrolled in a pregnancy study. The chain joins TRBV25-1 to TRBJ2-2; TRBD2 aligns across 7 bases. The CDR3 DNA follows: TGTGCCAGCAGTGATACGCGGGAGCTCACCGGGGAGCTGTTTTTT. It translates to CASSDTRELTGELFF.